A single sample is the source of the 25 T cell receptor beta chains below, sequenced in a study of molecular identifiers for immune sequencing clone quantification (dated by TCRdb to about 2018). The protocol used for the library was PCR. Reads for this sample came from an Illumina HiSeq 4000. TCRdb reanalyzed the raw reads on its own, using fastp at Q25 for trimming and MiXCR for clone calling, and kept in-frame beta chains. Rows with one shared CDR3 protein collapse into an entry with the most common genes and DNA. The sample table holds about 640,000 distinct CDR3 sequences, of which less than 20% were seen once. Together, the top ten hold 0.7% to 1% of the sample. The sequencing sample was made of naive CD8+ T cells from blood, with Jurkat cell RNA spiked in. The intended sense of this specimen's cell subset or site label: FACS-sorted CD8+CD4-CCR7+CD45RA+ naive T cells. These receptors all come from a human donor in good health. Some libraries in this study had Jurkat cell RNA spiked in.

As for this clonotype: One base away lies a much larger clone, so this may be a sequencing read error. The gene calls are TRBV29-1 and TRBJ2-1; D is tentatively TRBD1 or TRBD2 (5 bases each). The germline V gene has CDR1 SQVTM and CDR2 ANQGSEA. The CDR3 has 16 residues. CDR3 in amino acids: CSVAGAGTGIYNERFF. In DNA form, the CDR3 reads TGCAGCGTTGCTGGGGCAGGAACGGGGATATACAATGAGCGGTTCTTC.

The table lists this clonotype with many counts. V usage is TRBV7-2 and J usage is TRBJ1-4; 8 nucleotides match TRBD1. The V segment lost 4 bases and the J segment 7 bases; nucleotides outside the gene matches: 8. The V gene's germline CDR1 is SGHTA and CDR2 FQGNSA. This CDR3 contains 15 residues. CDR3 region: CASSSTGARSEKLFF. In DNA, the CDR3 is TGTGCCAGCAGCTCGACAGGGGCAAGAAGTGAAAAACTGTTTTTT. Drawing the rest from reference TRBV7-2 and TRBJ1-4, the complete variable domain is GAGVSQSPSNKVTEKGKDVELRCDPISGHTALYWYRQSLGQGLEFLIYFQGNSAPDKSGLPSDRFSAERTGGSVSTLTIQRTQQEDSAVYLCASSSTGARSEKLFFGSGTQLSVL.

A remark on this clonotype: Being one base from a much bigger clone, this may be a read error. The chain recombines TRBV7-6 with TRBJ2-3, with D perhaps being TRBD1 or TRBD2 (5 bases each). CDR1 and CDR2 (germline): SGHVS, FNYEAQ. The CDR3 is made up of 10 amino acids. CDR3: CASSLAHRGF. For the CDR3, the DNA is TGTGCCAGCAGCTTAGCCCACCGGGGCTTT.

This clonotype showed up many times. The V gene is TRBV2, the J gene TRBJ1-2, with 7 bases that match TRBD1. V was pared by 6 bases and J by 9 bases, with 10 bases of the junction left unmatched. Per germline, CDR1 SNHLY and CDR2 FYNNEI. The CDR3 has 13 residues. The CDR3 DNA reads TGTGCCAGCAGAGAAACAGGGGATGATAGCTACACCTTC. As protein: CASRETGDDSYTF.

Worth noting for this clonotype: A much larger clone sits a single nucleotide away, making a read error possible. The chain recombines TRBV29-1 with TRBJ2-7; 10 positions match TRBD1. Germline CDR1 reads SQVTM; CDR2 reads ANQGSEA. The ends lost 7 bases at V and 4 bases at J; junction bases unmatched: 4. The CDR3 consists of 12 residues. CDR3 DNA: TGCAGCGCCGACAGGGGGCATTACGAGCAGTACTTC. As protein: CSADRGHYEQYF.

This clonotype was counted at least ten times. The chain uses TRBV15 and TRBJ2-1, with no clear D. CDR3 length: 17 residues. Trimming stripped 3 bases from V and 3 bases from J, with 18 bases between. Germline V gene sequence: CDR1 LNHNV, CDR2 YYDKDF (reference sequence). In nucleotides, the CDR3 is TGTGCCACCAGCAGCTCTCGCATGGCAGACCACTACAATGAGCAGTTCTTC. This codes for CATSSSRMADHYNEQFF.

This clonotype has more than one count but fewer than ten. The chain joins TRBV30 to TRBJ1-3, with no clear D. V dropped 2 bases and J dropped 3 bases, with 11 bases sitting between them. Looked up from germline, CDR1 is GTSNPN and CDR2 is SVGIG (reference sequence). This CDR3 has 14 residues. The CDR3 DNA follows: TGTGCCTGGAGTCAATCTCGACGTGGAAACACCATATATTTT. Translating it yields CAWSQSRRGNTIYF.

In its sample, this clonotype was seen many times. The chain combines TRBV14 with TRBJ1-1; the D is unclear. Trimming removed 0 bases at V and 0 bases at J, with 5 bases between. The CDR3 length is 14 residues. Germline-derived CDR1 and CDR2 are SGHDN and FVKESK. The CDR3 is CASSQEMLNTEAFF. DNA of the CDR3: TGTGCCAGCAGCCAAGAGATGTTGAACACTGAAGCTTTCTTT.

As for this clonotype: This may be a read error, as it is one base from a much larger clone. The chain uses TRBV11-2 and TRBJ2-3; D is ambiguous. The CDR3 runs 13 residues. The V end was cut by 2 bases, the J end by 5 bases, with 8 bases between. Germline lookup yields CDR1 SGHAT and CDR2 FQNNGV. The CDR3 spells CASSLSAEDTQYF. The DNA for the CDR3 is TGTGCCAGCAGCTTATCTGCGGAAGATACGCAGTATTTT.

As concerns this clonotype: This may be a read error: a much more frequent sequence differs by one nucleotide. This sequence joins TRBV12-5 and TRBJ1-2, with a possible D match to TRBD1 (6 bases). The CDR3 contains 14 residues. V was pared by 1 base and J by 4 bases, with 10 bases between. From germline, CDR1 is LGHNT and CDR2 FRNRAP. CDR3 region: CASGLGTASYGYTF. CDR3 DNA sequence: TGTGCTAGTGGTTTGGGGACAGCTTCCTATGGCTACACCTTC.

In its sample, this clonotype was seen many times. V is TRBV13 and J is TRBJ2-4; D possibly corresponds to TRBD2 (6 bases). With 5 bases removed from V and 7 bases from J, the gap between germline ends came to 18 bases. Germline CDR1 is PRHDT and CDR2 is FYEKMQ (reference sequence). This CDR3 region has 15 residues. CDR3 loop: CASSPHGGSGNIQYF. The DNA for the CDR3 is TGTGCCAGCAGCCCCCACGGAGGGTCCGGCAACATTCAGTACTTC.

This clonotype was seen ten or more times. This chain connects TRBV4-1 to TRBJ1-6; no definite D call. CDR3 size: 14 residues. Trimming took 0 bases from V and 10 from J, leaving 10 bases between them. Per the germline V gene, CDR1 is MGHRA and CDR2 is YSYEKL. CDR3 sequence reads: CASSQDYLRSPLHF. CDR3 sequence (DNA): TGCGCCAGCAGCCAAGATTACCTTCGCTCACCCCTCCACTTT.

This clonotype was found many times. At one of its ends the junction is not consistent with the germline gene, which may arise from a read error. This chain joins TRBV7-8 and TRBJ2-4, with D perhaps TRBD1 (6 bases). Germline V gene lookup returns CDR1 SGHVS and CDR2 FQNEAQ. This CDR3 has 17 amino acids. This CDR3 is CASSPSTGSLGKNLQYF. CDR3 bases: TGTGCCAGCAGCCCCTCTACAGGGTCCTTGGGAAAAAACCTTCAGTACTTC.

At least ten counts were recorded for this clonotype. The gene calls are TRBV7-2 and TRBJ2-7; possibly TRBD2 for D (6 bases). Per the germline V gene, CDR1 is SGHTA and CDR2 is FQGNSA. Trimming took off 0 bases at V and 2 bases at J, with 8 bases between the two ends. This CDR3 spans 14 amino acids. The CDR3 region is CASSLAGRTYEQYF. CDR3 in DNA: TGTGCCAGCAGCTTAGCCGGGAGAACCTACGAGCAGTACTTC. Full variable domain (rest looked up from reference TRBV7-2 and TRBJ2-7): GAGVSQSPSNKVTEKGKDVELRCDPISGHTALYWYRQSLGQGLEFLIYFQGNSAPDKSGLPSDRFSAERTGGSVSTLTIQRTQQEDSAVYLCASSLAGRTYEQYFGPGTRLTVT.

As for this clonotype: A single base separates this from a much larger clone, so it may be a read error. J is TRBJ2-3 and V is TRBV14, with 8 bases matching TRBD2. The CDR3 runs to 16 residues. Germline CDR1 reads SGHDN; CDR2 reads FVKESK. The chain's CDR3 is CASSQGRLAGTNTQYF. CDR3 coding DNA: TGTGCCAGCAGCCAAGGTCGGCTAGCGGGCACAAATACGCAGTATTTT. Combining the CDR3 with reference TRBV14 and TRBJ2-3 gives the whole variable domain EAGVTQFPSHSVIEKGQTVTLRCDPISGHDNLYWYRRVMGKEIKFLLHFVKESKQDESGMPNNRFLAERTGGTYSTLKVQPAELEDSGVYFCASSQGRLAGTNTQYFGPGTRLTVL.

The genes are TRBV6-2 or TRBV6-3 and TRBJ2-7; the D gene is possibly TRBD2 (6 bases). The CDR3 has 14 amino acids. CDR1 and CDR2 from the germline V gene are MNHEY and SVGEGT. Trimming pared 1 base from V and 2 bases from J, leaving 9 bases between. The CDR3 protein is CASSYYGSAYEQYF. DNA of the CDR3: TGTGCCAGCAGTTACTACGGGAGCGCCTACGAGCAGTACTTC.

The sample holds a few counts of this clonotype. V usage is TRBV6-1 and J usage is TRBJ2-7; the D is unclear. The CDR3 runs to 13 residues. Trimming took off 0 bases at V and 3 bases at J, with 6 bases between the two ends. Germline V gene sequence: CDR1 MNHNS, CDR2 SASEGT. For the CDR3, the DNA is TGTGCCAGCAGTGAAGCGCCCTTCTACGAGCAGTACTTC. Translated: CASSEAPFYEQYF.

This clonotype was found many times. The J gene is TRBJ1-2, the V gene TRBV5-1; no definite D call. Trimming pared 2 bases from V and 4 bases from J, leaving 9 bases between. CDR1 SGHRS and CDR2 YFSETQ come from the germline V gene. There are 13 residues in the CDR3. The DNA for the CDR3 is TGCGCCAGCAGCTTAACAAATTTCTATGGCTACACCTTC. This gives the protein CASSLTNFYGYTF.

This clonotype was seen many times. This rearrangement joins TRBV27 to TRBJ2-7; 10 bases line up with TRBD1. The CDR3 is made up of 15 amino acids. The trim removed 3 bases at V and 5 bases at J, leaving 7 bases unmatched. Germline loops: CDR1 MNHEY, CDR2 SMNVEV (reference sequence). In DNA, the CDR3 is TGTGCCAGCAGTTTGTTTTGGGACAGGGGCCACGAGCAGTACTTC. Protein sequence: CASSLFWDRGHEQYF.

This clonotype has a count of ten or more. The rearrangement links TRBV20-1 to TRBJ1-4; D is unclear. The CDR3 contains 12 residues. Per the germline V gene, CDR1 is DFQATT and CDR2 is SNEGSKA (reference sequence). Trimming stripped 1 base from V and 5 bases from J, with 5 bases between. The CDR3 sequence: CSARGPNEKLFF. CDR3 DNA sequence: TGCAGTGCTAGAGGCCCGAATGAAAAACTGTTTTTT.

This clonotype was observed many times. The genes are TRBV23-1 and TRBJ2-7; a possible D gene is TRBD2 (5 bases). TRBV23-1 is an ORF, and what it does is uncertain. There are 15 residues in the CDR3. Deletions cut 4 bases from V and 2 bases from J, with 15 bases between. In DNA form, the CDR3 reads TGCGCCAGCAGTCTACGGGGATTGGAACCCTACGAGCAGTACTTC. Translated: CASSLRGLEPYEQYF.

This clonotype came up a few times. The chain recombines TRBV9 with TRBJ2-5, with 12 bases matching TRBD1. The CDR3 is made up of 15 amino acids. Germline V gene data show CDR1 as SGDLS and CDR2 as YYNGEE. Trimming at V came to 3 bases and at J to 5 bases, leaving 5 bases not matched to a gene. As DNA, the CDR3 is TGTGCCAGCAGCGGGGGGACAGGGGGCTTGGAGACCCAGTACTTC. It yields the protein CASSGGTGGLETQYF.

This clonotype was observed at least ten times. J is TRBJ1-4 and V is TRBV19, with 7 bases identical to TRBD1. CDR1 is LNHDA, CDR2 SQIVND, per germline (reference sequence). The CDR3 contains 16 residues. Trimming took 5 bases from V and 7 from J; bases not matched to a gene: 13. CDR3 bases: TGTGCCAGTAGTTGGGGAACGACAGGGATCGTTGAAAAACTGTTTTTT. Amino acids: CASSWGTTGIVEKLFF.

The V and J genes are TRBV6-2 or TRBV6-3 and TRBJ1-2; D is undetermined. Trimming left V 5 bases short and J 4 bases short, with 23 bases between. This CDR3 region has 17 residues. The germline gives CDR1 MNHEY, CDR2 SVGEGT. The DNA for the CDR3 is TGTGCCAGCAGTCAAACCCACACACCCACGGTTCTCTATGGCTACACCTTC. Encoded protein: CASSQTHTPTVLYGYTF.

In its sample, this clonotype was seen many times. The CDR3 nucleotides read TGTGCCACCAGTGATTCACCGGGACCCGACGGGACCCAGTACTTC. It translates to CATSDSPGPDGTQYF. This sequence joins TRBV24-1 and TRBJ2-5; possibly TRBD1 or TRBD2 for D (5 bases each). The germline CDR1 and CDR2 sequences are KGHDR and SFDVKD. This CDR3 region has 15 residues. Between the trimmed V and J ends, which lost 2 bases and 7 bases, there was a span of 16 bases.